This T cell receptor beta chain was identified in a study of T cells in women clearing cervical HPV infection. The CDR3 extends over 15 amino acids. V shed 4 bases and J 2 bases; nucleotides not matched to a gene: 4. The germline gives CDR1 SGHRS, CDR2 YFSETQ. Produced via immunoSEQ multiplex PCR; TCRdb's table is partial and in-frame only. Its clone listing holds 25,000 to 30,000 clones. With regard to this clone: The CDR3 extends 3 residues past the end of the read, so its final part is completed from the germline J gene.

This chain links TRBV5-1 with TRBJ2-1, with 9 bases matching TRBD2. The sequence came from a woman aged 18 to 75 with a cervical HPV16 infection that either progressed to CIN3+ or cleared (not recorded which). Specimen: blood buffy coat. CDR3 residues: CASSPASGAYNEQFF. The covered CDR3 bases are TGCGCCAGCAGCCCGGCTAGCGGGGCCTACAATGAG.